The 30 T cell receptor beta chains reported below all come from one sample, sequenced in a study of blood T cell repertoires in COVID-19. Produced via immunoSEQ multiplex PCR; TCRdb's table is partial and in-frame only. The profile shows around 230,000 clones, about 80% of them singletons. The specimen was PBMCs or T cells enriched from blood (not recorded which). Receptors originate from a man between 40 and 49 years old who had recovered from COVID-19.

This clone came up a few times. J is TRBJ1-2 and V is TRBV6-6, with D maybe TRBD1 (5 bases). Per the germline V gene, CDR1 is MNHNY and CDR2 is SVGAGI (reference sequence). This CDR3 has 14 residues. V gave up 6 bases and J gave up 7 bases, with 18 bases separating them. CDR3 loop: CASRNPGGEGGYTF. In DNA, the CDR3 is TGTGCCAGCAGAAACCCGGGAGGGGAGGGTGGCTACACCTTC.

This clone came up a few times. This sequence joins TRBV2 and TRBJ1-2; 11 nucleotides line up with TRBD1. Germline V gene lookup returns CDR1 SNHLY and CDR2 FYNNEI. This CDR3 is 16 amino acids long. Trimming cost V 7 bases and J 8 bases; bases outside gene matches: 15. As DNA, the CDR3 is TGTGCCAGCATTCCAAGGGGGACAGGGGGATTTCGGGGCTACACCTTC. Translating it yields CASIPRGTGGFRGYTF. The variable domain in full, completed from reference TRBV2 and TRBJ1-2, reads EPEVTQTPSHQVTQMGQEVILRCVPISNHLYFYWYRQILGQKVEFLVSFYNNEISEKSEIFDDQFSVERPDGSNFTLKIRSTKLEDSAMYFCASIPRGTGGFRGYTFGSGTRLTVV.

The rearrangement joins TRBV9 to TRBJ1-2, with D unresolved. The CDR3 is 13 residues long. The V end was cut by 0 bases, the J end by 4 bases, with 7 bases between. The germline V gene encodes CDR1 SGDLS and CDR2 YYNGEE. CDR3 in amino acids: CASSVVLSYGYTF. The CDR3 region has the DNA TGTGCCAGCAGCGTAGTTTTGAGCTATGGCTACACCTTC.

This clone was found once. The rearrangement links TRBV27 to TRBJ2-2, with 11 bases that match TRBD2. The ends lost 1 base at V and 5 bases at J; junction bases unmatched: 3. The CDR3 is 16 amino acids. Looked up from germline, CDR1 is MNHEY and CDR2 is SMNVEV (reference sequence). The CDR3 loop reads CASSLYASGGTGELFF. The CDR3 region has the DNA TGTGCCAGCAGTTTATACGCTAGCGGGGGGACCGGGGAGCTGTTTTTT.

The CDR3 bases are TGTGCCAGCACACAAACGACAGCCATCGCGGGCTACACCTTC. Translation gives CASTQTTAIAGYTF. This chain joins TRBV28 and TRBJ1-2, with D perhaps matching TRBD1 (5 bases). The CDR3 loop spans 14 amino acids. V shed 7 bases and J shed 8 bases, with 20 bases lying between them. Germline V gene sequence: CDR1 MDHEN, CDR2 SYDVKM.

V and J are TRBV5-1 and TRBJ1-2, with D possibly TRBD1 on 6 matching bases. Trimming removed 2 bases at V and 4 bases at J, with 12 bases between. This CDR3 contains 14 residues. Germline V CDR1 and CDR2: SGHRS, YFSETQ. DNA for the CDR3: TGCGCCAGCAGCTTCGCAGGGGCAAGCTATGGCTACACCTTC. It yields the protein CASSFAGASYGYTF.

The chain carries TRBV30 and TRBJ2-1; no definite D call. The CDR3 runs 13 residues. V shed 0 bases and J shed 5 bases, with 8 bases lying between them. CDR1 is GTSNPN, CDR2 SVGIG, per germline (reference sequence). CDR3 in DNA: TGTGCCTGGAGTGTACTAACACACAATGAGCAGTTCTTC. This codes for CAWSVLTHNEQFF.

The V call is TRBV4-3, the J call TRBJ1-6, with a weak D call TRBD1 (5 bases). CDR3 size: 15 residues. From germline, CDR1 is LGHNA and CDR2 YSLEER. Trimming cost V 1 base and J 8 bases, with 12 bases left between them. In DNA form, the CDR3 reads TGCGCCAGCAGCCAAGGGGGCCCCGAATATTCACCCCTCCACTTT. This codes for CASSQGGPEYSPLHF.

The rearrangement uses TRBV2 and TRBJ1-6, with 8 positions matching TRBD1. V lost 6 bases to trimming and J lost 5 bases; unmatched junction nucleotides: 6. The CDR3 loop spans 15 amino acids. Germline CDR1 is SNHLY and CDR2 is FYNNEI. CDR3 coding DNA: TGTGCCAGCAGAGAAACAGGGGGTCATAATTCACCCCTCCACTTT. Amino acids: CASRETGGHNSPLHF. Together with reference TRBV2 and TRBJ1-6, the CDR3 gives the full variable domain: EPEVTQTPSHQVTQMGQEVILRCVPISNHLYFYWYRQILGQKVEFLVSFYNNEISEKSEIFDDQFSVERPDGSNFTLKIRSTKLEDSAMYFCASRETGGHNSPLHFGNGTRLTVT.

The rearrangement uses TRBV10-1 and TRBJ2-7; perhaps D is TRBD1 or TRBD2 (5 bases each). Between the trimmed V and J ends, which lost 6 bases and 4 bases, there was a span of 19 bases. The CDR3 is 15 residues long. Germline CDR1 reads WNHNN; CDR2 reads SYGVQD (reference sequence). This chain's CDR3 is CASSEGRQGRYEQYF. The CDR3 nucleotides read TGCGCCAGCAGCGAGGGCCGGCAGGGAAGGTACGAGCAGTACTTC.

V is TRBV15 and J is TRBJ1-2; no definite D call. V was cut by 5 bases and J by 2 bases, with 9 bases left in between. CDR3 length: 13 residues. Germline CDR1 is LNHNV and CDR2 is YYDKDF (reference sequence). CDR3 in amino acids: CATSGSLNYGYTF. As DNA, the CDR3 is TGTGCCACCAGCGGGAGTCTGAACTATGGCTACACCTTC.

There are a few counts of this clone. The V call is TRBV12-3 or TRBV12-4, the J call TRBJ1-1, with D unclear. V was pared by 2 bases and J by 4 bases, with 8 bases between. There are 13 residues in the CDR3. The CDR3 nucleotides are TGTGCCAGCAGTTTACCGTGGGCCACTGAAGCTTTCTTT. Protein sequence: CASSLPWATEAFF.

V gene TRBV6-4 combines with J gene TRBJ1-6; possibly TRBD1 for D (6 bases). The CDR3 loop spans 13 amino acids. Germline CDR1 is MRHNA and CDR2 is SNTAGT. The V end lost 3 bases, the J end lost 7 bases, and 7 bases lay between the germline ends. The CDR3 sequence is CASSEQGNSPLHF. The CDR3 coding sequence is TGTGCCAGCAGTGAACAGGGAAATTCACCCCTCCACTTT.

V usage is TRBV29-1 and J usage is TRBJ2-3; the D gene is possibly TRBD1 (5 bases). CDR3 length equals 13 residues. V lost 0 bases and J 3 bases, leaving 7 bases between the germline ends. CDR1 and CDR2 (germline): SQVTM, ANQGSEA. Here the CDR3 reads CSVEEDKTDTQYF. CDR3 coding DNA: TGCAGCGTTGAAGAGGACAAGACAGATACGCAGTATTTT.

This clone appeared once. The V and J genes are TRBV28 and TRBJ1-4, with D uncertain. V lost 8 bases to trimming and J lost 0 bases, with 10 bases between them. Germline loops: CDR1 MDHEN, CDR2 SYDVKM. This CDR3 comprises 14 residues. The CDR3 is CASHTSATNEKLFF. The CDR3 DNA reads as TGTGCCAGCCATACGAGTGCAACTAATGAAAAACTGTTTTTT.

Comments on this clone: Germline and junction disagree at one end, which may indicate a read error. The genes are TRBV5-5 and TRBJ2-7, with 8 bases identical to TRBD1. CDR1 is SGHKS, CDR2 YYEKEE, per germline (reference sequence). The CDR3 length is 13 residues. The CDR3 nucleotides read TGTGCCAGCAGCTCGACAGGGGTTGCGCCTAAACCCTTC. It codes for CASSSTGVAPKPF.

This chain connects TRBV5-4 to TRBJ2-5; 7 bases fit TRBD2. CDR1 and CDR2 from the germline V gene are SGHNT and YYREEE (reference sequence). J was trimmed by 6 bases and V by 2 bases; bases with no gene match: 10. The CDR3 sequence is 15 residues long. The CDR3 loop reads CASSFDQGGRKTQYF. The CDR3, as DNA: TGTGCCAGCAGCTTCGACCAGGGAGGGAGGAAGACCCAGTACTTC.

The rearrangement links TRBV6-5 to TRBJ1-1; a weak D match, TRBD1 (6 bases). Trimming shortened V by 2 bases and J by 4 bases, and 11 bases separated the two germline ends. Germline CDR1 MNHEY, CDR2 SVGAGI. The CDR3 sequence is 14 residues long. The CDR3 sequence is CASSYHRVGTEAFF. CDR3 DNA: TGTGCCAGCAGTTACCACAGGGTAGGCACTGAAGCTTTCTTT.

The V gene is TRBV5-1, the J gene TRBJ2-2; 11 bases map to TRBD2. Germline values: CDR1 SGHRS, CDR2 YFSETQ. V dropped 5 bases and J dropped 1; count of bases not matched to a gene: 1. CDR3 length equals 15 residues. CDR3: CASSLAGGNTGELFF. Here the CDR3 DNA reads TGCGCCAGCAGTCTAGCGGGGGGGAACACCGGGGAGCTGTTTTTT.

The chain joins TRBV7-2 to TRBJ2-7; the D gene is possibly TRBD2 (6 bases). Germline V gene sequence: CDR1 SGHTA, CDR2 FQGNSA. Trimming removed 1 base at V and 3 bases at J, with 16 bases between. The CDR3 totals 16 residues. CDR3: CASSLGLVRGHYEQYF. CDR3 DNA sequence: TGTGCCAGCAGCTTAGGGTTGGTGCGGGGCCACTACGAGCAGTACTTC.

This clone was detected only once. The chain recombines TRBV5-1 with TRBJ2-1; 9 bases agree with TRBD1. The CDR3 contains 14 residues. The junction had 3 bases not matched to a gene; V was cut back by 3 bases and J by 5 bases. Looked up from germline, CDR1 is SGHRS and CDR2 is YFSETQ. As DNA, the CDR3 is TGCGCCAGCAGCTCACAGGGGGCCCACAATGAGCAGTTCTTC. This translates into CASSSQGAHNEQFF. The full variable domain, its missing parts supplied by reference TRBV5-1 and TRBJ2-1, is KAGVTQTPRYLIKTRGQQVTLSCSPISGHRSVSWYQQTPGQGLQFLFEYFSETQRNKGNFPGRFSGRQFSNSRSEMNVSTLELGDSALYLCASSSQGAHNEQFFGPGTRLTVL.

V is TRBV5-6 and J is TRBJ1-3; a possible D gene is TRBD1 (5 bases). The V gene lost 1 base and the J gene lost 4 bases, with 12 bases spanning the gap. The CDR3 spans 15 residues. Germline V gene lookup returns CDR1 SGHDT and CDR2 YYEEEE. CDR3 bases: TGTGCCAGCAGCTTGCCAGGGTATTACGGAAACACCATATATTTT. This sequence encodes CASSLPGYYGNTIYF.

V is TRBV10-3 and J is TRBJ2-1, with D perhaps TRBD1 (6 bases). From germline, CDR1 is ENHRY and CDR2 SYGVKD. The CDR3 has 14 residues. Trimming removed 6 bases from V and 2 bases from J, with 11 bases in between. DNA for the CDR3: TGTGCCATCAGAAGGGACATAACCTACAATGAGCAGTTCTTC. It is translated as CAIRRDITYNEQFF.

This clone was picked up a small number of times. The chain couples TRBV11-2 to TRBJ2-7; 12 positions match TRBD2. The J segment lost 5 bases and the V segment lost 5 bases, leaving 10 bases of the junction unmatched. Germline loops: CDR1 SGHAT, CDR2 FQNNGV. The CDR3 spans 16 residues. The CDR3 loop is CASSPASASGRDEQYF. The CDR3 DNA reads TGTGCCAGCAGCCCCGCCTCGGCTAGCGGGAGGGACGAGCAGTACTTC. The complete variable domain, with remaining parts taken from reference TRBV11-2 and TRBJ2-7, reads EAGVAQSPRYKIIEKRQSVAFWCNPISGHATLYWYQQILGQGPKLLIQFQNNGVVDDSQLPKDRFSAERLKGVDSTLKIQPAKLEDSAVYLCASSPASASGRDEQYFGPGTRLTVT.

This chain links TRBV28 with TRBJ2-6; D is undetermined. Germline V gene lookup returns CDR1 MDHEN and CDR2 SYDVKM. Trimming took off 5 bases at V and 2 bases at J, with 13 bases between the two ends. This CDR3 contains 16 residues. The CDR3 region is CASSPLWQAGANVLTF. CDR3 DNA sequence: TGTGCCAGCAGTCCCCTATGGCAGGCTGGGGCCAACGTCCTGACTTTC.

The J gene is TRBJ2-1, the V gene TRBV28; TRBD2 matches at 8 bases. In germline, CDR1 is MDHEN, CDR2 SYDVKM. The CDR3 extends over 10 amino acids. Trimming took 10 bases from V and 9 from J; bases not matched to a gene: 2. In DNA form, the CDR3 reads TGTGCCACCGGGGGGGGTGAGCAGTTCTTC. Translating gives CATGGGEQFF.

V is TRBV7-9 and J is TRBJ2-1; TRBD1 agrees at 7 bases. Germline V gene sequence: CDR1 SEHNR, CDR2 FQNEAQ (reference sequence). The junction had 15 bases not matched to a gene; V was cut back by 5 bases and J by 5 bases. CDR3 length: 17 residues. CDR3 sequence: CASSLLGRQGVHNEQFF. CDR3 bases: TGTGCCAGCAGCCTCTTAGGACGACAGGGAGTCCACAATGAGCAGTTCTTC.

V is TRBV6-5 and J is TRBJ2-2, with 7 bases aligning to TRBD2. The CDR3 contains 15 residues. The junction had 11 bases not matched to a gene; V was cut back by 10 bases and J by 3 bases. CDR1 is MNHEY and CDR2 is SVGAGI in the germline V gene. The CDR3 is CATPKERGYTGELFF. CDR3 in DNA: TGTGCCACCCCTAAGGAGCGGGGCTACACCGGGGAGCTGTTTTTT.

This clone was counted only a few times. This sequence joins TRBV5-4 and TRBJ2-7; no definite D call. This CDR3 has 13 residues. Trimming cost V 4 bases and J 6 bases, with 14 bases left between them. Per the germline V gene, CDR1 is SGHNT and CDR2 is YYREEE (reference sequence). The CDR3 here is CASSPSEKSEQYF. In nucleotides, the CDR3 is TGTGCCAGCAGCCCTTCTGAGAAGAGCGAGCAGTACTTC.

The chain carries TRBV4-1 and TRBJ1-5, with a weak D call TRBD1 (6 bases). The germline V gene encodes CDR1 MGHRA and CDR2 YSYEKL. The V end was cut by 4 bases, the J end by 6 bases, with 10 bases between. The CDR3 runs to 13 residues. This chain's CDR3 is CASSRGQFQPQHF. The DNA of the CDR3 is TGCGCCAGCAGCCGAGGACAGTTTCAGCCCCAGCATTTT.